Listed below are T cell receptor beta chains from one sample, sequenced in a study of blood T cell repertoires in COVID-19. Repertoires were generated with immunoSEQ multiplex PCR, while TCRdb's copy carries only in-frame clones and drops some. The sample has 200,000 to 250,000 clones, approximately 84% seen once. Sequencing was carried out using peripheral blood. The origin of the receptors is a man aged 50 to 60 with COVID-19, enrolled during active disease. CDR3s include the opening cysteine and the closing phenylalanine or tryptophan. Fields, in order: V gene, clone size, J gene, D gene, CDR3 protein, CDR3 DNA. A D gene is named only where the DNA matches it firmly. Clone size is given for some rows only: seen once, a few or many times, or a class if the clone is expanded.

>TRBV4-1|few|TRBJ1-2|-
CASSQGQTPTNYGYTF
TGCGCCAGCAGCCAAGGACAGACACCGACTAACTATGGCTACACCTTC
>TRBV6-2/TRBV6-3|-|TRBJ2-5|-
CASSYGGPGEMETQYF
TGTGCCAGCAGTTATGGCGGGCCTGGGGAGATGGAGACCCAGTACTTC
>TRBV10-3|-|TRBJ2-7|TRBD2
CAISESTRGDEQYF
TGTGCCATCAGTGAGTCAACCCGGGGGGACGAGCAGTACTTC
>TRBV5-1|-|TRBJ1-3|-
CASSLGEFDTIYF
TGCGCCAGCAGCTTGGGGGAGTTTGACACCATATATTTT
>TRBV12-3/TRBV12-4|-|TRBJ2-7|-
CASRGEAYEQYF
TGTGCCAGCAGAGGGGAGGCCTACGAGCAGTACTTC
>TRBV7-2|once|TRBJ2-7|-
CASSFGTVSYEQYF
TGTGCCAGCAGCTTCGGGACTGTCTCCTACGAGCAGTACTTC
>TRBV29-1|-|TRBJ2-1|TRBD2
CSVESRTSTYNEQFF
TGCAGCGTTGAGTCTCGGACTAGCACCTACAATGAGCAGTTCTTC
>TRBV14|-|TRBJ2-3|-
CASSQESTSADTQYF
TGTGCCAGCAGCCAAGAGTCGACTAGTGCAGATACGCAGTATTTT
>TRBV13|-|TRBJ2-1|TRBD2
CASSFWAGARSEQFF
TGTGCCAGCAGCTTTTGGGCGGGAGCTAGAAGTGAGCAGTTCTTC
>TRBV3-1/TRBV3-2|-|TRBJ2-2|TRBD2
CASSHWSGGESGELFF
TGTGCCAGCAGCCACTGGAGCGGGGGCGAGAGCGGGGAGCTGTTTTTT
>TRBV7-3|-|TRBJ1-2|-
CASSGSGGGQEGGYTF
TGTGCCAGCAGCGGCTCCGGCGGGGGGCAAGAGGGTGGCTACACCTTC
>TRBV27|few|TRBJ1-6|TRBD1
CASRFGTVNSPLHF
TGTGCCAGCAGGTTCGGGACAGTAAATTCACCCCTCCACTTT
>TRBV7-9|-|TRBJ2-7|-
CASTLGGYEQYF
TGTGCCAGCACCCTGGGGGGCTACGAGCAGTACTTC
>TRBV3-1/TRBV3-2|-|TRBJ1-2|-
CASSQVWGTTNYGYTF
TGTGCCAGCAGCCAAGTGTGGGGGACAACTAACTATGGCTACACCTTC
>TRBV18|-|TRBJ2-2|TRBD1
CASSRMGQGLDTGELFF
TGTGCCAGCTCGCGGATGGGACAGGGATTGGACACCGGGGAGCTGTTTTTT
>TRBV6-5|-|TRBJ2-7|TRBD1
CASSLGQGGYEQYF
TGTGCCAGCAGTCTCGGACAGGGGGGCTACGAGCAGTACTTC
>TRBV18|-|TRBJ2-7|TRBD1
CASSPRTGGPPEQYF
TGTGCCAGCTCACCACGGACAGGAGGTCCCCCCGAGCAGTACTTC
>TRBV27|-|TRBJ1-4|TRBD1
CASSLRQGRDGEKLFF
TGTGCCAGCAGTCTAAGACAGGGTAGGGATGGGGAAAAACTGTTTTTT
>TRBV28|-|TRBJ1-2|-
CASRIGGYGYTF
TGTGCCAGCCGTATAGGGGGCTATGGCTACACCTTC
>TRBV9|-|TRBJ2-3|TRBD1
CASSVARLGTGSDTQYF
TGTGCCAGCAGCGTAGCTAGGCTTGGGACAGGGTCAGATACGCAGTATTTT
>TRBV5-1|-|TRBJ1-6|-
CACGREESSYNSPLHF
TGCGCCTGCGGAAGGGAGGAAAGCTCCTATAATTCACCCCTCCACTTT
>TRBV12-3/TRBV12-4|-|TRBJ1-1|-
CASSLEGDTEAFF
TGTGCCAGCAGTTTAGAAGGGGACACTGAAGCTTTCTTT
>TRBV6-5|-|TRBJ1-3|TRBD1
CASSQGQGGGNTIYF
TGTGCCAGCAGCCAAGGACAGGGGGGTGGAAACACCATATATTTT
>TRBV6-5|-|TRBJ1-1|-
CASSYSVLSGEAFF
TGTGCCAGCAGTTACTCGGTGTTGTCGGGTGAGGCTTTCTTT
>TRBV19|-|TRBJ2-7|TRBD1
CASSMFKGQGTYEQYF
TGTGCCAGTAGTATGTTCAAGGGACAGGGAACCTACGAGCAGTACTTC
>TRBV6-5|-|TRBJ2-3|-
CASSPMDTQYF
TGTGCCAGCAGCCCAATGGATACGCAGTATTTT
>TRBV25-1|-|TRBJ2-1|-
CASSSPPQREEQFF
TGTGCCAGCAGTTCTCCGCCGCAGCGTGAAGAGCAGTTCTTC
>TRBV10-2|-|TRBJ2-5|TRBD2
CASTPPRTSRGGETQYF
TGCGCCAGCACCCCACCTCGGACTAGCCGAGGTGGAGAGACCCAGTACTTC
>TRBV6-2/TRBV6-3|once|TRBJ2-3|TRBD1
CASSYTGGFSPDTQYF
TGTGCCAGCAGTTATACAGGGGGCTTTAGTCCAGATACGCAGTATTTT